The clone carrying this TCR beta chain was seen once. This sample was taken from a study of blood T cell repertoires in COVID-19. Study at large: The study drew acute and convalescent COVID-19 samples from the United States, Italy and Spain.

V lost 5 bases and J lost 7, with 21 bases in between. Germline V lookup: CDR1 SEHNR, CDR2 FQNEAQ (reference sequence). There are 16 residues in the CDR3. Sequencing used immunoSEQ multiplex PCR; TCRdb keeps in-frame clones, though not all of them. The sample includes some 340,000 clones, around 80% of them seen just once. The sequence was obtained from a man aged 25 to 40 with active or convalescent COVID-19. This chain links TRBV7-9 with TRBJ2-1; D is possibly TRBD2 (7 bases). Sequenced input: peripheral blood. The CDR3 sequence: CASSHPGGLPGNEQFF. CDR3 nucleotides: TGTGCCAGCAGCCATCCGGGGGGCCTCCCAGGGAATGAGCAGTTCTTC.